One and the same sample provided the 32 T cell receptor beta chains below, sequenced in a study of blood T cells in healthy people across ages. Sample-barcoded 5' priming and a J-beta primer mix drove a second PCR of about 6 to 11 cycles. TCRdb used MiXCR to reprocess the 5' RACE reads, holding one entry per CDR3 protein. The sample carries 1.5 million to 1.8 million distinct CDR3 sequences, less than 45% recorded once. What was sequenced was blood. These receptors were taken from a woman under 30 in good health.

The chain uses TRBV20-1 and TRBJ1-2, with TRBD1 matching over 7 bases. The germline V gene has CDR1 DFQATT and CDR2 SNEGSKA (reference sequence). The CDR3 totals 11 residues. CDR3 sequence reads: CSTGANYGYTF. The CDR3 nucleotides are TGCAGCACAGGGGCTAACTATGGCTACACCTTC.

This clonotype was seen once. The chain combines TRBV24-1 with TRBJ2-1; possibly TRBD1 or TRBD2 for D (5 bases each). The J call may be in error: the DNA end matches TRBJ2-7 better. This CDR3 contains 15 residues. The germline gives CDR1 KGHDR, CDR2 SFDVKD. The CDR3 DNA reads TGTGCCACCAGTGATCCGGGACGGGGATACAATGAGCAGTACTTC. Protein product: CATSDPGRGYNEQYF.

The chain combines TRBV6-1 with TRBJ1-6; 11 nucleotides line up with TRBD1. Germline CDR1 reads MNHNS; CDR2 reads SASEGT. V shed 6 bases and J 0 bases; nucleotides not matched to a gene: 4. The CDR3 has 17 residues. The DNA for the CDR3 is TGTGCCAGCAGCTCCGGGACAGGGGGCTCCTATAATTCACCCCTCCACTTT. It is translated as CASSSGTGGSYNSPLHF.

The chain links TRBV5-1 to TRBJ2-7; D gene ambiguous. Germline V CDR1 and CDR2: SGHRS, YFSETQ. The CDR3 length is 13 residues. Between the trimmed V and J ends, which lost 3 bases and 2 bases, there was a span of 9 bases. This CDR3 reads CASSYNSAYEQYF. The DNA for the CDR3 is TGCGCCAGCAGCTACAACAGTGCCTACGAGCAGTACTTC. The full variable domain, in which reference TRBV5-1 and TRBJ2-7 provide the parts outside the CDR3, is KAGVTQTPRYLIKTRGQQVTLSCSPISGHRSVSWYQQTPGQGLQFLFEYFSETQRNKGNFPGRFSGRQFSNSRSEMNVSTLELGDSALYLCASSYNSAYEQYFGPGTRLTVT.

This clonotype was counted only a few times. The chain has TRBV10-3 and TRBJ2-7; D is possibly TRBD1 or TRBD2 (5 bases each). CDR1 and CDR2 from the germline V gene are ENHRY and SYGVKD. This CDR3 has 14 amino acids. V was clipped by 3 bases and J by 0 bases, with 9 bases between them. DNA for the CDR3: TGTGCCATCAGTGATGGGGACGGCTCCTACGAGCAGTACTTC. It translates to CAISDGDGSYEQYF.

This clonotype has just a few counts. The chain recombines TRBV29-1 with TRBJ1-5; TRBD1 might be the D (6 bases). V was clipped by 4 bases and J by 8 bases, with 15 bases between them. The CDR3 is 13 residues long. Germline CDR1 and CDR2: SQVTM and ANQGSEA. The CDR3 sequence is CSVASGAEEPQHF. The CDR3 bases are TGCAGCGTTGCTTCAGGGGCCGAGGAGCCCCAGCATTTT.

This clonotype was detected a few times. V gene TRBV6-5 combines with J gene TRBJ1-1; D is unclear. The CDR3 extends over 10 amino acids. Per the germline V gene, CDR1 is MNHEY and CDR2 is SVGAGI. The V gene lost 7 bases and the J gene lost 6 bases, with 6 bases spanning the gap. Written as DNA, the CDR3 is TGTGCCAGCATCGGGTCTGAAGCTTTCTTT. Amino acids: CASIGSEAFF.

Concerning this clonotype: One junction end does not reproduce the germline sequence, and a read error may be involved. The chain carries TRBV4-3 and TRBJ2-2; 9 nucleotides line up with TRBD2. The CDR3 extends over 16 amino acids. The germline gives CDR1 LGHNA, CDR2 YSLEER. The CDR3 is CARSQLAGADTGELFF. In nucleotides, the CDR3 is TGCGCCAGGAGCCAGTTAGCGGGAGCAGACACCGGGGAGCTGTTTTTT.

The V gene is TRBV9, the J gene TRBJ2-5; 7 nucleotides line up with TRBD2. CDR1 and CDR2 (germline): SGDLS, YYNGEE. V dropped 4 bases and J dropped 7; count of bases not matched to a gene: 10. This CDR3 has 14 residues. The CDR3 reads CASSPGLVRGTQYF. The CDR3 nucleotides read TGTGCCAGCAGCCCAGGACTAGTACGGGGGACCCAGTACTTC.

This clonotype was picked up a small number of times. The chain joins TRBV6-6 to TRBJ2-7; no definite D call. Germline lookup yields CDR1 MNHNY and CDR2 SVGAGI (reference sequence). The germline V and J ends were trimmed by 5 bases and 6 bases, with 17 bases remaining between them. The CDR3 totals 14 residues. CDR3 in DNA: TGTGCCAGCAGTAAGGACCCCGTTCAAGGCGAGCAGTACTTC. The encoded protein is CASSKDPVQGEQYF.

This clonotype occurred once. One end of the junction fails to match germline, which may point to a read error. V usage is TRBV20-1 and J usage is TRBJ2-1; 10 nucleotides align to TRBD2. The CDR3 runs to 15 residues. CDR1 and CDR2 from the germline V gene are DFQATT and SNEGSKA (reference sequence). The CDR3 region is CSAPSLAGVYKEQFF. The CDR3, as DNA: TGCAGTGCTCCCAGCCTAGCGGGAGTTTACAAGGAGCAGTTCTTC.

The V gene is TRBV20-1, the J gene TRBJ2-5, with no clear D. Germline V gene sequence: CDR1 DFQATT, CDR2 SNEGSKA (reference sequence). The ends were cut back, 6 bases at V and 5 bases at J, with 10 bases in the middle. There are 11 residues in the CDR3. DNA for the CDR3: TGCAGTGCCATCCGATCGGAGACCCAGTACTTC. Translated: CSAIRSETQYF.

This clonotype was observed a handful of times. The chain's CDR3 is CASSQDTSGGWNEQFF. CDR3 DNA sequence: TGCGCCAGCAGCCAAGATACTAGCGGGGGCTGGAATGAGCAGTTCTTC. The V and J genes are TRBV4-3 and TRBJ2-1, with 11 positions matching TRBD2. The trim removed 0 bases at V and 7 bases at J, leaving 5 bases unmatched. This CDR3 contains 16 residues. CDR1 LGHNA and CDR2 YSLEER come from the germline V gene.

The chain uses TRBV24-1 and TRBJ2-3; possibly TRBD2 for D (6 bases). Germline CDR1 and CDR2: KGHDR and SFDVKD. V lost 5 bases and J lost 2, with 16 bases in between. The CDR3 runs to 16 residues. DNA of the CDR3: TGTGCCACCAGTGGAGGTCGGGACTCACTCACAGATACGCAGTATTTT. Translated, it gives CATSGGRDSLTDTQYF.

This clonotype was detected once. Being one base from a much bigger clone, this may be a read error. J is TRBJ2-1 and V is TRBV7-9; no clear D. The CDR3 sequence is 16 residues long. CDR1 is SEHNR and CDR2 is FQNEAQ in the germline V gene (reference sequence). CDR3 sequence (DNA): TGTGCCAGCGGCTTCCTCCAGCTAAGCTCCTACAATGAGCAGTTCTTC. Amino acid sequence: CASGFLQLSSYNEQFF.

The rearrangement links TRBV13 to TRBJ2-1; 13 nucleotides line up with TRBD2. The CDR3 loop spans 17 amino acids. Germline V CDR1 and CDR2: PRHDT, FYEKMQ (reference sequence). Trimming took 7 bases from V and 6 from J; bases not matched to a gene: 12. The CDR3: CASIELGLAGEINEQFF. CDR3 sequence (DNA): TGTGCCAGCATCGAACTTGGACTAGCGGGAGAGATCAATGAGCAGTTCTTC.

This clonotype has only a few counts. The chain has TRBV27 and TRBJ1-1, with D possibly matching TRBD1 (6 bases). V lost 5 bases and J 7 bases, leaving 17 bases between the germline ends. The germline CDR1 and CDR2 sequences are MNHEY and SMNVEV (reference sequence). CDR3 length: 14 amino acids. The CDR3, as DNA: TGTGCCAGCAGTGACCCCACAGGGAGTCTTGAAGCTTTCTTT. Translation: CASSDPTGSLEAFF.

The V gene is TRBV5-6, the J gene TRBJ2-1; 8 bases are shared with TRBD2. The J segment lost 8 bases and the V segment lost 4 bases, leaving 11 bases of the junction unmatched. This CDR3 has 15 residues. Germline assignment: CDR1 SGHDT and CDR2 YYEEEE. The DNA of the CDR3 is TGTGCCAGCAGCCCCGGACTAGCTCATAAGGATGAGCAGTTCTTC. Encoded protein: CASSPGLAHKDEQFF.

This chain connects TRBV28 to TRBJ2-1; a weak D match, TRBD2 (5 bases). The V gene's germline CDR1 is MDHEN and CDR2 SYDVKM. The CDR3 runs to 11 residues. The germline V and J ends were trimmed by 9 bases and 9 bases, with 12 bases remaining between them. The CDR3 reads CASHSRGEQFF. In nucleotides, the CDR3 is TGTGCCAGTCATTCCCGGGGTGAGCAGTTCTTC.

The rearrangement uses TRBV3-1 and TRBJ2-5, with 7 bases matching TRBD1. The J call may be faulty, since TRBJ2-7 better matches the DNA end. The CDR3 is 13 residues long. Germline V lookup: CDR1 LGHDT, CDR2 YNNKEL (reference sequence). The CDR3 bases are TGTGCCAGCAGCGGGGACAGAAAAAGCGAGCAGTACTTC. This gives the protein CASSGDRKSEQYF.

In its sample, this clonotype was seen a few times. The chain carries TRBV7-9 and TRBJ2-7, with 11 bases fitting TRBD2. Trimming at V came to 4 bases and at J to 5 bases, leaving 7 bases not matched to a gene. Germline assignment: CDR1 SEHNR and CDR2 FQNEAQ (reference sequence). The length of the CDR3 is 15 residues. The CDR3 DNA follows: TGTGCCAGCAGCTCCACGACTAGCGGGGCCCACGAGCAGTACTTC. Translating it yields CASSSTTSGAHEQYF.

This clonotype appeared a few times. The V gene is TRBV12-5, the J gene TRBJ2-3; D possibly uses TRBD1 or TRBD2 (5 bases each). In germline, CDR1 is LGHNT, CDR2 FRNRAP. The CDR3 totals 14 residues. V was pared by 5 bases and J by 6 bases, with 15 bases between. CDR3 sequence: CASGPGTHVDTQYF. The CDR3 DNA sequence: TGTGCTAGTGGTCCCGGGACCCACGTGGATACGCAGTATTTT. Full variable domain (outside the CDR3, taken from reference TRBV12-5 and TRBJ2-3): DARVTQTPRHKVTEMGQEVTMRCQPILGHNTVFWYRQTMMQGLELLAYFRNRAPLDDSGMPKDRFSAEMPDATLATLKIQPSEPRDSAVYFCASGPGTHVDTQYFGPGTRLTVL.

CDR3 region: CASSPGGAGVDEQFF. CDR3 nucleotides: TGTGCCAGCTCACCGGGGGGAGCGGGAGTAGATGAGCAGTTCTTC. V gene TRBV18 combines with J gene TRBJ2-1; 8 nucleotides match TRBD2. Germline V lookup: CDR1 KGHSH, CDR2 LQKENI. V was pared by 3 bases and J by 8 bases, with 9 bases of the junction left unmatched. The length of the CDR3 is 15 residues. Combining the CDR3 with reference TRBV18 and TRBJ2-1 gives the whole variable domain NAGVMQNPRHLVRRRGQEARLRCSPMKGHSHVYWYRQLPEEGLKFMVYLQKENIIDESGMPKERFSAEFPKEGPSILRIQQVVRGDSAAYFCASSPGGAGVDEQFFGPGTRLTVL.

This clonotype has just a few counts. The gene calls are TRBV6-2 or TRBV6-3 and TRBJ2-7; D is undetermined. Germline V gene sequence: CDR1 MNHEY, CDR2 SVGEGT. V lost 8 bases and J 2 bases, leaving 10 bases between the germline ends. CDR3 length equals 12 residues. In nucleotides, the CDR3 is TGTGCCAGCCGCCGTGCCCCCTACGAGCAGTACTTC. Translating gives CASRRAPYEQYF.

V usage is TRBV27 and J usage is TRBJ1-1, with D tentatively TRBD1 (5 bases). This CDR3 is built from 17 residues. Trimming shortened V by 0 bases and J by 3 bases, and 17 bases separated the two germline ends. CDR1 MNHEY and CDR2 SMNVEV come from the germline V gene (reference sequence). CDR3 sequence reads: CASSLSPPGLPDTEAFF. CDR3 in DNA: TGTGCCAGCAGTTTATCACCCCCGGGGCTCCCGGACACTGAAGCTTTCTTT.

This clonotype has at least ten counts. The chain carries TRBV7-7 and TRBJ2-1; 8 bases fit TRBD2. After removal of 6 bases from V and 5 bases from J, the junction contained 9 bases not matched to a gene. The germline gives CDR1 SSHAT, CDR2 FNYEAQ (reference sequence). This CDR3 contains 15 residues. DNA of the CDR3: TGTGCCAGCAGTCCGAGCGGGAGTGGGAACAATGAGCAGTTCTTC. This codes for CASSPSGSGNNEQFF.

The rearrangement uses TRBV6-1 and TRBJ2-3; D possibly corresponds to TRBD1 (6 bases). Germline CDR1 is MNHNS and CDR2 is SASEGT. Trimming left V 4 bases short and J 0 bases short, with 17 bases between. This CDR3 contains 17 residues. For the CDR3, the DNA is TGTGCCAGCAGTGCCTACCGACAGGTGTCTAGCACAGATACGCAGTATTTT. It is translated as CASSAYRQVSSTDTQYF.

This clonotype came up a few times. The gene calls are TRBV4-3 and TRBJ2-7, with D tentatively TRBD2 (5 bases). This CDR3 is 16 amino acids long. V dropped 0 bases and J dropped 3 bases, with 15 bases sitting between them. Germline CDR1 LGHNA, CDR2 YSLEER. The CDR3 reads CASSQDITGILYEQYF. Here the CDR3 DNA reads TGCGCCAGCAGCCAAGATATCACGGGAATCCTCTACGAGCAGTACTTC.

CDR3 amino acids: CASSLANRDYNEQFF. CDR3 nucleotide sequence: TGCGCCAGCAGCCTAGCGAACAGGGACTACAATGAGCAGTTCTTC. This rearrangement joins TRBV4-1 to TRBJ2-1, with TRBD1 as a possible D gene (6 bases). The germline gives CDR1 MGHRA, CDR2 YSYEKL. Deletions cut 4 bases from V and 3 bases from J, with 13 bases between. This CDR3 comprises 15 residues.

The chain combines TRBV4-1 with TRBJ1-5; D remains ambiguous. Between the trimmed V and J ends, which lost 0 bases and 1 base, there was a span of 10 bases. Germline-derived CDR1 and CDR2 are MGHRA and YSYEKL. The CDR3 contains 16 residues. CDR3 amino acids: CASSQEGGKSNQPQHF. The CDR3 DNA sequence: TGCGCCAGCAGCCAAGAAGGAGGTAAGAGCAATCAGCCCCAGCATTTT.

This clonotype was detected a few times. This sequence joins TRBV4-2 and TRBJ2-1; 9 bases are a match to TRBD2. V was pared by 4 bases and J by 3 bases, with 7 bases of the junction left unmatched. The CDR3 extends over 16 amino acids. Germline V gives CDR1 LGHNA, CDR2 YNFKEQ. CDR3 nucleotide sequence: TGTGCCAGCAGCCCGGAGCGGGAGGTCTTCTACAATGAGCAGTTCTTC. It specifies CASSPEREVFYNEQFF.

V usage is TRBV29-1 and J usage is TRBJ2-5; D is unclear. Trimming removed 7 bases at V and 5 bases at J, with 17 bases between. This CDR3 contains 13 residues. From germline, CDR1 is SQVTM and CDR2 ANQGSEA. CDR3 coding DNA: TGCAGCGCCGAAGCACAGAGGCGTGAGACCCAGTACTTC. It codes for CSAEAQRRETQYF.